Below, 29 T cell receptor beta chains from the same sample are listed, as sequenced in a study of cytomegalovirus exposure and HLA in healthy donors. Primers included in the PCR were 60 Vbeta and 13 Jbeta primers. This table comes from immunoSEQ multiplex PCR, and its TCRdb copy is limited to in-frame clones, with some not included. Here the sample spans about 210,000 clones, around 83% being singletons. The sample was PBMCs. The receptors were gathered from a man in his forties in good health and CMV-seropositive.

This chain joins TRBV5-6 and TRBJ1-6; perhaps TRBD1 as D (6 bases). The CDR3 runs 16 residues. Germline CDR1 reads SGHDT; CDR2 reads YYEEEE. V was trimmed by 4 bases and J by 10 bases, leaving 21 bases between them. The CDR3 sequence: CASSVRQVSWGSPLHF. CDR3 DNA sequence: TGTGCCAGCAGCGTCCGACAGGTTTCTTGGGGATCACCCCTCCACTTT.

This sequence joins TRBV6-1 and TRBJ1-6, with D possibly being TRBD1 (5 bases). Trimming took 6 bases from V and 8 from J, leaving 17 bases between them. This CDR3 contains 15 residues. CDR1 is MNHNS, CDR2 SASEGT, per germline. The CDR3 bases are TGTGCCAGCAGCCAAAGCGGGGGGTATGATTCACCCCTCCACTTT. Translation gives CASSQSGGYDSPLHF.

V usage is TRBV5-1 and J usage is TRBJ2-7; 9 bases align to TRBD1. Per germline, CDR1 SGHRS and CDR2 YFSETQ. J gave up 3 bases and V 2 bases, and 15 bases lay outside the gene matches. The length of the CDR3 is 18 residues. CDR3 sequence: CASSLSPPGTGTIYEQYF. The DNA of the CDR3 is TGCGCCAGCAGCTTATCCCCGCCCGGGACAGGGACCATCTACGAGCAGTACTTC.

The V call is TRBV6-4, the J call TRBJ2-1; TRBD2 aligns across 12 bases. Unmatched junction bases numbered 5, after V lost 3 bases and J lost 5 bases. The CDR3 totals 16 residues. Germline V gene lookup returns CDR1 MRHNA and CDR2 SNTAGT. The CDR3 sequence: CASSEQGLAGNNEQFF. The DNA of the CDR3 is TGTGCCAGCAGTGAGCAAGGACTAGCGGGAAACAATGAGCAGTTCTTC.

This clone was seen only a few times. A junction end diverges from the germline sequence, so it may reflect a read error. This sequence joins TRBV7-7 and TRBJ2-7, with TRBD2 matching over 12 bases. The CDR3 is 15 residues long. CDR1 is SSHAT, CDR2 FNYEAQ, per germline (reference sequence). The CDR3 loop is CASSPGLAGLYEQYF. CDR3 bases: TGTGCTAGCAGCCCCGGACTAGCGGGGCTCTACGAGCAGTACTTC.

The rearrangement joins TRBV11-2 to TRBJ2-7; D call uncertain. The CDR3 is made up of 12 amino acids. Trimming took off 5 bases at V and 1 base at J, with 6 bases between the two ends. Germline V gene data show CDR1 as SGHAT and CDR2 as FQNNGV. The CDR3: CASSPSSYEQYF. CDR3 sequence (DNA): TGTGCCAGCAGCCCCAGTTCCTACGAGCAGTACTTC.

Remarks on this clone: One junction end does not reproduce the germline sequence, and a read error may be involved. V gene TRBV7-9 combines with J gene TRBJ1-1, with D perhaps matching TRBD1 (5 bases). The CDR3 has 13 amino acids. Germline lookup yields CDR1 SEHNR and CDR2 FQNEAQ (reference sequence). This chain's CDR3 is CSSNGQGNTEAFF. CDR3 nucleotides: TGTTCCAGCAACGGGCAGGGAAACACTGAAGCTTTCTTT.

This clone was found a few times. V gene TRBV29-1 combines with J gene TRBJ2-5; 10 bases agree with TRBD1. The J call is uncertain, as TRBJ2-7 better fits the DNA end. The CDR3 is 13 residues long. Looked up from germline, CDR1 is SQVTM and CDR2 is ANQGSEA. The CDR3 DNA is TGCAGCGCTTGGACAGGGGGCTCCTACGAGCAGTACTTC. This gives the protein CSAWTGGSYEQYF.

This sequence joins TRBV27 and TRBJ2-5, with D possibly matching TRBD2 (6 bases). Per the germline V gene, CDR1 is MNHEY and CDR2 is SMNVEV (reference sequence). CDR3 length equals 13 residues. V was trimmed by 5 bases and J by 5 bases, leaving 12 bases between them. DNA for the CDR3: TGTGCCAGCAGTCCCCTGGAGGGGGAGACCCAGTACTTC. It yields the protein CASSPLEGETQYF.

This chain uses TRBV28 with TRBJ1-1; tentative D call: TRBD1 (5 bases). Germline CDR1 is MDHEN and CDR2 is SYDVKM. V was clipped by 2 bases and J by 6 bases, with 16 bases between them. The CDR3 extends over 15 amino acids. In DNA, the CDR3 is TGTGCCAGCAGTTTAAGAGGGATCGGGGGAGCTGAAGCTTTCTTT. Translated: CASSLRGIGGAEAFF.

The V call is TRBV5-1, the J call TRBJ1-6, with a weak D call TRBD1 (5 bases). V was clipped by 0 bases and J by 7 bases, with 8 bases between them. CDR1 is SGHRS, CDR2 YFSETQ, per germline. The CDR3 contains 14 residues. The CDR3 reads CASSLGQSNSPLHF. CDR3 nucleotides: TGCGCCAGCAGCTTGGGACAGAGCAATTCACCCCTCCACTTT. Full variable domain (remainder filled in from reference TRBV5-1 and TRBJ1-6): KAGVTQTPRYLIKTRGQQVTLSCSPISGHRSVSWYQQTPGQGLQFLFEYFSETQRNKGNFPGRFSGRQFSNSRSEMNVSTLELGDSALYLCASSLGQSNSPLHFGNGTRLTVT.

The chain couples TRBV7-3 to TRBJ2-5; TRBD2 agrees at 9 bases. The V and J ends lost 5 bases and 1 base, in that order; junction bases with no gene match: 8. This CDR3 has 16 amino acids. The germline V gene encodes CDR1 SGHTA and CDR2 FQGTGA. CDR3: CASSPLAGAGQETQYF. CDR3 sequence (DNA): TGTGCCAGCAGCCCTTTAGCGGGAGCGGGCCAAGAGACCCAGTACTTC.

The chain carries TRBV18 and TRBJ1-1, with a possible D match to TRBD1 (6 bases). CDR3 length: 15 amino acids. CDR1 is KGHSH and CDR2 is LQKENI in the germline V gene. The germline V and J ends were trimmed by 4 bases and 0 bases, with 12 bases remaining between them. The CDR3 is CASSLPTGMNTEAFF. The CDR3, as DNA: TGTGCCAGCTCACTACCGACAGGTATGAACACTGAAGCTTTCTTT. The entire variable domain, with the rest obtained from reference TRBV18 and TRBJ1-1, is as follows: NAGVMQNPRHLVRRRGQEARLRCSPMKGHSHVYWYRQLPEEGLKFMVYLQKENIIDESGMPKERFSAEFPKEGPSILRIQQVVRGDSAAYFCASSLPTGMNTEAFFGQGTRLTVV.

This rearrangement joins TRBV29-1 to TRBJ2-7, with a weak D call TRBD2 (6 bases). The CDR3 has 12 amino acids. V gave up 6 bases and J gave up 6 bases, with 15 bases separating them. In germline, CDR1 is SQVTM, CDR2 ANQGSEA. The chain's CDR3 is CSVGMREAEQYF. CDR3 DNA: TGCAGCGTGGGGATGAGGGAGGCCGAGCAGTACTTC.

The CDR3 is CASSVGLSETQYF. The DNA of the CDR3 is TGTGCCAGCAGCGTAGGGCTGTCGGAGACCCAGTACTTC. J is TRBJ2-5 and V is TRBV9; no firm D call. V was shortened by 0 bases and J by 5 bases, with 8 bases between the two germline ends. The CDR3 totals 13 residues. Germline V gene lookup returns CDR1 SGDLS and CDR2 YYNGEE.

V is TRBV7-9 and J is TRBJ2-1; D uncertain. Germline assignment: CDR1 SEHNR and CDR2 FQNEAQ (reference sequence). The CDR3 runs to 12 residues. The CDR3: CSTLIPGYEQFF. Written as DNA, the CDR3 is TGTTCCACCCTAATCCCCGGGTATGAGCAGTTCTTC.

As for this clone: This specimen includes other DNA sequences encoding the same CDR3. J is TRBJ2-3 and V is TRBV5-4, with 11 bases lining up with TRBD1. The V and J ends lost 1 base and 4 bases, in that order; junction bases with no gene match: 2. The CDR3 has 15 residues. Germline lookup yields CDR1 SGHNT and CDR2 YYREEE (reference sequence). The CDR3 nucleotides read TGTGCCAGCAGCTTGCGGACAGGGGGCGCAGATACGCAGTATTTT. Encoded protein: CASSLRTGGADTQYF.

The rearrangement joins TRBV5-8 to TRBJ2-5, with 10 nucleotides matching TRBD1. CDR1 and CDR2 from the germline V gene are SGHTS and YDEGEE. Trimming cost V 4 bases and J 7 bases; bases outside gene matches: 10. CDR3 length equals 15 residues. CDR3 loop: CASSHGQGDSGTQYF. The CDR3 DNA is TGTGCCAGCAGCCACGGACAGGGGGATTCGGGGACCCAGTACTTC.

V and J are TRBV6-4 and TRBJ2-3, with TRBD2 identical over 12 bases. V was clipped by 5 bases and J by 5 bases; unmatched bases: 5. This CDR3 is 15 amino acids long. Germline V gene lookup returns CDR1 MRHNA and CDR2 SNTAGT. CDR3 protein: CASSQTSGSGDTQYF. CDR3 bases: TGTGCCAGCAGTCAGACTAGCGGGAGTGGAGATACGCAGTATTTT.

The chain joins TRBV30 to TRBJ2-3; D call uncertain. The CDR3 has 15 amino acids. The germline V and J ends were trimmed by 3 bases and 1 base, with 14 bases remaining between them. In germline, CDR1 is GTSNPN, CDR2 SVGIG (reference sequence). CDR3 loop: CAWSLDLAGTDTQYF. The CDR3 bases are TGTGCCTGGAGCCTCGACCTGGCGGGCACAGATACGCAGTATTTT.

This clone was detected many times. CDR3 residues: CASPGLAGSYNEQFF. The CDR3 nucleotides are TGTGCCAGTCCGGGGCTAGCGGGTTCGTACAATGAGCAGTTCTTC. The V call is TRBV7-9, the J call TRBJ2-1; TRBD2 matches at 8 bases. Per the germline V gene, CDR1 is SEHNR and CDR2 is FQNEAQ (reference sequence). CDR3 length: 15 residues. Losses at the gene ends were 9 bases for V and 4 bases for J; bases not matched to a gene: 11.

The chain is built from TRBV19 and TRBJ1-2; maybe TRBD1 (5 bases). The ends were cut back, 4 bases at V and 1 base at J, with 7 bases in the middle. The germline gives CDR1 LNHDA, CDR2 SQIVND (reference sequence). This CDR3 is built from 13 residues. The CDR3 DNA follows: TGTGCCAGTAGTAAACAGGTTAACTATGGCTACACCTTC. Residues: CASSKQVNYGYTF.

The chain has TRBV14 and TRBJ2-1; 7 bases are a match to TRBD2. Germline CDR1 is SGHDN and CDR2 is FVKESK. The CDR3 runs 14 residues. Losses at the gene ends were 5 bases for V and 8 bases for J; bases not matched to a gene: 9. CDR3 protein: CASSRIGAGDEQFF. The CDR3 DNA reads TGTGCCAGCAGCAGGATAGGGGCGGGGGATGAGCAGTTCTTC.

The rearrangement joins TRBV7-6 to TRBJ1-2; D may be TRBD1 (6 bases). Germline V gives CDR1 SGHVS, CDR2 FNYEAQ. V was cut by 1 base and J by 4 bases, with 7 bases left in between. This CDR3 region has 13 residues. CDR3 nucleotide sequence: TGTGCCAGCAGCTTAGAACAGGGCTATGGCTACACCTTC. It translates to CASSLEQGYGYTF.

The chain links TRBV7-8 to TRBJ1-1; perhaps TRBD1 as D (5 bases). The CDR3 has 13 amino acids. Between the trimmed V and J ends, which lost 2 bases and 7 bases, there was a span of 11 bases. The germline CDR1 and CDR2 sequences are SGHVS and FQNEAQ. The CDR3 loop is CASSLSQGFEAFF. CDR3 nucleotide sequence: TGTGCCAGCAGCTTATCGCAGGGCTTTGAAGCTTTCTTT. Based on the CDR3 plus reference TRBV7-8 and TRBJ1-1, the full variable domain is GAGVSQSPRYKVAKRGQDVALRCDPISGHVSLFWYQQALGQGPEFLTYFQNEAQLDKSGLPSDRFFAERPEGSVSTLKIQRTQQEDSAVYLCASSLSQGFEAFFGQGTRLTVV.

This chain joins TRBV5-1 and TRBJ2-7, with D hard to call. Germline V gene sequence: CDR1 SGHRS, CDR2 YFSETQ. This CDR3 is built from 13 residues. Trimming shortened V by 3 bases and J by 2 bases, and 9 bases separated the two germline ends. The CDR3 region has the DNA TGCGCCAGCAGCTCATTCAGGACCTACGAGCAGTACTTC. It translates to CASSSFRTYEQYF.

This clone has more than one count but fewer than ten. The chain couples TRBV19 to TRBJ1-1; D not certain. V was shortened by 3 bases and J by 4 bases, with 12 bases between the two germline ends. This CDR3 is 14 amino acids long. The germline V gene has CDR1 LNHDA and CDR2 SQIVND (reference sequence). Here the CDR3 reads CASSISGLATEAFF. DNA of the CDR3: TGTGCCAGTAGTATCTCAGGACTCGCCACTGAAGCTTTCTTT.

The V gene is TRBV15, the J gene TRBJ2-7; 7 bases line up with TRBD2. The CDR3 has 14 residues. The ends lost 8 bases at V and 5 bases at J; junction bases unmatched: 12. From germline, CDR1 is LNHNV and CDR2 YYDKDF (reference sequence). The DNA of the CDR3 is TGTGCCACCGCCTTGGCGGGAGTAGTCCACGAGCAGTACTTC. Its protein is CATALAGVVHEQYF.

CDR3 bases: TGCGCCAGCAGCCCCCGGGGGGTCGGGGCGGGAGGTAGAGCCGGGGAGCTGTTTTTT. Its protein product is CASSPRGVGAGGRAGELFF. This sequence joins TRBV4-1 and TRBJ2-2; 8 bases are a match to TRBD2. The CDR3 is 19 residues long. V lost 4 bases to trimming and J lost 6 bases; unmatched junction nucleotides: 19. CDR1 and CDR2 from the germline V gene are MGHRA and YSYEKL.